Given below is one T cell receptor (beta chain) in context. The junction differs from germline at one of its ends, possibly a read error. The data stem from a study of early T cells in non-severe SARS-CoV-2 infection. CDR1 and CDR2 from the germline V gene are DFQATT and SNEGSKA (reference sequence). This CDR3 has 14 amino acids. A single record per CDR3 protein comes from TCRdb applying MiXCR to the 5' RACE reads. Of 70,000 to 85,000 distinct CDR3 sequences in the sample, 12% were seen once. The specimen sequenced was whole blood. The chain is built from TRBV20-1 and TRBJ2-7; D perhaps matches TRBD2 (6 bases). This sequence was found in an adult who was a healthcare worker with PCR-confirmed SARS-CoV-2 infection or an uninfected control (not recorded which). The CDR3 reads CGAPELARGYEQYF. The CDR3 bases are TGCGGTGCCCCCGAACTAGCTCGGGGCTACGAGCAGTACTTC.